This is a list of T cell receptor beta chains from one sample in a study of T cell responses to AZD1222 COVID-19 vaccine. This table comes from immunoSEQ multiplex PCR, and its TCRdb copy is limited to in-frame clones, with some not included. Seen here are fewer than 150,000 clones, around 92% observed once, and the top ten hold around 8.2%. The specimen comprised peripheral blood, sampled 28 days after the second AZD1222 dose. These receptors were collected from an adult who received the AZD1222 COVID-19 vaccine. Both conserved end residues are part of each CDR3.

CASSPGESAELFF TRBJ2-2 TRBV5-1
CASSPTPHGSAANNEQFF TRBJ2-1 TRBV5-1
CASSPLGETNYGYTF TRBJ1-2 TRBV18
CASSGGSIGGSYEQYF TRBJ2-7 TRBV3-1/TRBV3-2
CASSPGQGSYNEQFF TRBJ2-1 TRBV27
CASSLDNSYNSPLHF TRBJ1-6 TRBV7-2
CASSLYGTGAYGYTF TRBJ1-2 TRBV5-5
CASSSVPGQGNYGYTF TRBJ1-2 TRBV28
CASSSRGVGGELFF TRBJ2-2 TRBV2
CASSQDRLAGGQPPSTDTQYF TRBJ2-3 TRBV4-1
CASSLYTGGPGYGYTF TRBJ1-2 TRBV28
CASSEGQGRYYGYTF TRBJ1-2 TRBV6-1
CASSSGQNYEQYF TRBJ2-7 TRBV7-9
CASSDGLHAGQGNQPQHF TRBJ1-5 TRBV2
CASSLSTQQRTGELFF TRBJ2-2 TRBV5-1
CASSQDQAGAGDGYTF TRBJ1-2 TRBV14
CATSRSTGAVNEQFF TRBJ2-1 TRBV15
CASSQFPSTDTQYF TRBJ2-3 TRBV18
CASSYVGTGGNSPLHF TRBJ1-6 TRBV6-5
CASSPPSGAAYEQYF TRBJ2-7 TRBV13
CASGTERGTYGYTF TRBJ1-2 TRBV5-1
CASSPSNTEAFF TRBJ1-1 TRBV18
CASSLVRTASNEKLFF TRBJ1-4 TRBV7-2
CASSSGLADFTDTQYF TRBJ2-3 TRBV18
CASSPAGASATRQYF TRBJ2-7 TRBV5-4
CASSYPQGRSYNEQFF TRBJ2-1 TRBV6-6
CAISVGNKDEQFF TRBJ2-1 TRBV10-3
CASSSRTGNYEQYF TRBJ2-7 TRBV14
CSVEGSGRENEQFF TRBJ2-1 TRBV29-1
CATSREGQSSYEQYF TRBJ2-7 TRBV15
CASSLLSQGTGANVLTF TRBJ2-6 TRBV5-1
CASSYDPGEYTIYF TRBJ1-3 TRBV6-6
CASSSGQGASVSDTQYF TRBJ2-3 TRBV28
CASTTGRLSSGNTIYF TRBJ1-3 TRBV2
CASSIVSVRGRNTGELFF TRBJ2-2 TRBV19
CASSLALAGGEQYF TRBJ2-7 TRBV5-1
CASTSRGSGANVLTF TRBJ2-6 TRBV3-1/TRBV3-2
CASSLAESRGLYEQYF TRBJ2-7 TRBV5-1
CASSRKIPGTEAFF TRBJ1-1 TRBV28
CASSLVPQTEAFF TRBJ1-1 TRBV7-2
CASARDYSINQPQHF TRBJ1-5 TRBV19
CASSSTGGGGTEAFF TRBJ1-1 TRBV28